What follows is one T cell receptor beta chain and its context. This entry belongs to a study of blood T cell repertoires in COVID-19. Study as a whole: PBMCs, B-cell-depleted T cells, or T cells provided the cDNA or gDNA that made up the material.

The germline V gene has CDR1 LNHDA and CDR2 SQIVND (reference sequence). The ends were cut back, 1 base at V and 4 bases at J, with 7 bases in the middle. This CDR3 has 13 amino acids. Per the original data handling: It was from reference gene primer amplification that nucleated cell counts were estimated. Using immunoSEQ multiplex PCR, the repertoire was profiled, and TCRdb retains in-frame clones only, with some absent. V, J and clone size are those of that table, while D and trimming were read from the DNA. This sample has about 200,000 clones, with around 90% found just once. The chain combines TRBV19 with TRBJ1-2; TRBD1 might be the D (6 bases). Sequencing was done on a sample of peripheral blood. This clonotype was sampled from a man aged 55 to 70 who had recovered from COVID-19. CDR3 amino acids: CASSIGDIYGYTF. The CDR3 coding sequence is TGTGCCAGTAGTATAGGGGACATCTATGGCTACACCTTC.